Below are 23 T cell receptor beta chains sequenced from a single sample in a study of cytomegalovirus exposure and HLA in healthy donors. Primers included in the PCR were 60 Vbeta and 13 Jbeta primers. Assay used: immunoSEQ multiplex PCR; TCRdb lists only in-frame clones, some missing. The data contain some 110,000 clones, over 65% of them singletons. The sequencing input was PBMCs. These receptors were collected from a woman aged 45-59 years in good health and CMV-seropositive.

This clone occurred once. The chain employs TRBV19 and TRBJ2-3, with 11 bases lining up with TRBD1. There are 14 residues in the CDR3. V shed 5 bases and J 4 bases; nucleotides not matched to a gene: 2. Germline V lookup: CDR1 LNHDA, CDR2 SQIVND (reference sequence). The CDR3 region has the DNA TGTGCCAGTAGTCGGACAGGGGGCTCAGATACGCAGTATTTT. Translated, it gives CASSRTGGSDTQYF.

The rearrangement uses TRBV5-4 and TRBJ1-1; no reliable D call. The CDR3 has 14 amino acids. Per germline, CDR1 SGHNT and CDR2 YYREEE (reference sequence). Between the trimmed V and J ends, which lost 0 bases and 7 bases, there was a span of 13 bases. CDR3 protein: CASSLVVGRGEAFF. CDR3 bases: TGTGCCAGCAGCTTGGTGGTGGGGAGAGGTGAAGCTTTCTTT.

The chain links TRBV30 to TRBJ1-4; TRBD1 matches at 7 bases. V was pared by 4 bases and J by 5 bases, with 7 bases of the junction left unmatched. The CDR3 runs 14 residues. Germline assignment: CDR1 GTSNPN and CDR2 SVGIG (reference sequence). The CDR3 sequence is CAWTQGRGNEKLFF. CDR3 nucleotides: TGTGCCTGGACGCAGGGCAGGGGGAATGAAAAACTGTTTTTT.

This clone has a handful of counts. The chain has TRBV7-2 and TRBJ2-5; 10 bases match TRBD2. Germline V gene lookup returns CDR1 SGHTA and CDR2 FQGNSA. With V trimmed by 2 bases and J by 5 bases, 8 bases remained unmatched. This CDR3 is 16 amino acids long. CDR3 in amino acids: CASSLSSGSVSETQYF. In DNA form, the CDR3 reads TGTGCCAGCAGCTTATCTAGCGGGAGCGTTTCGGAGACCCAGTACTTC. The whole variable domain, remainder taken from reference TRBV7-2 and TRBJ2-5, is GAGVSQSPSNKVTEKGKDVELRCDPISGHTALYWYRQSLGQGLEFLIYFQGNSAPDKSGLPSDRFSAERTGGSVSTLTIQRTQQEDSAVYLCASSLSSGSVSETQYFGPGTRLLVL.

This clone was seen only a few times. This chain links TRBV6-6 with TRBJ1-1; 7 nucleotides align to TRBD1. Germline CDR1 and CDR2: MNHNY and SVGAGI (reference sequence). With V trimmed by 6 bases and J by 0 bases, 1 base remained unmatched. This CDR3 comprises 13 residues. This CDR3 is CASRDRLNTEAFF. CDR3 nucleotides: TGTGCCAGCAGGGACAGGTTGAACACTGAAGCTTTCTTT.

V usage is TRBV19 and J usage is TRBJ2-7; 7 nucleotides line up with TRBD1. Germline values: CDR1 LNHDA, CDR2 SQIVND (reference sequence). V shed 5 bases and J 1 base; nucleotides not matched to a gene: 11. CDR3 length: 16 amino acids. The CDR3 is CASSPLGTATSYEQYF. CDR3 nucleotide sequence: TGTGCCAGTAGTCCCTTAGGGACAGCTACATCCTACGAGCAGTACTTC.

V is TRBV6-6 and J is TRBJ2-3, with 11 nucleotides matching TRBD2. V lost 3 bases and J lost 5; bases outside the gene matches: 1. From germline, CDR1 is MNHNY and CDR2 SVGAGI (reference sequence). The length of the CDR3 is 14 residues. The CDR3 spells CASSYGTSGDTQYF. CDR3 in DNA: TGTGCCAGCAGTTATGGGACTAGCGGAGATACGCAGTATTTT.

The V call is TRBV30, the J call TRBJ1-4; TRBD1 matches 7 bases. This CDR3 contains 14 residues. Germline CDR1 is GTSNPN and CDR2 is SVGIG (reference sequence). The V gene end was trimmed by 5 bases and the J gene end by 2 bases; junction bases not matched to a gene: 5. CDR3 bases: TGTGCCTGGGGGGCGACAGGGACTAATGAAAAACTGTTTTTT. This gives the protein CAWGATGTNEKLFF.

A single count supports this clone. This sequence joins TRBV7-7 and TRBJ2-1; weak D call: TRBD2 (6 bases). Germline CDR1 reads SSHAT; CDR2 reads FNYEAQ (reference sequence). The CDR3 runs 15 residues. Trimming left V 6 bases short and J 4 bases short, with 16 bases between. Here the CDR3 reads CASSPTGTGYNEQFF. The CDR3 DNA is TGTGCCAGCAGTCCTACCGGGACTGGATACAATGAGCAGTTCTTC.

This chain joins TRBV4-3 and TRBJ2-7, with 7 bases lining up with TRBD2. V trimming: 3 bases; J trimming: 9 bases; junction bases outside the gene matches: 14. The germline V gene encodes CDR1 LGHNA and CDR2 YSLEER. The CDR3 is 15 residues long. CDR3 amino acids: CASSHSSGPTNVQYF. The CDR3 DNA reads TGCGCCAGCAGCCATTCTAGCGGCCCTACGAATGTGCAGTACTTC.

This chain uses TRBV28 with TRBJ1-3; TRBD1 might be the D (5 bases). The CDR3 is 14 residues long. The ends were cut back, 2 bases at V and 4 bases at J, with 9 bases in the middle. In germline, CDR1 is MDHEN, CDR2 SYDVKM. The CDR3 nucleotides read TGTGCCAGCAGTTTACCGGCAGGGGGAAACACCATATATTTT. Translation: CASSLPAGGNTIYF.

The chain carries TRBV6-1 and TRBJ1-1, with a possible D match to TRBD1 (6 bases). The V gene lost 1 base and the J gene lost 0 bases, with 18 bases spanning the gap. CDR3 length equals 18 residues. The germline CDR1 and CDR2 sequences are MNHNS and SASEGT. The CDR3 DNA is TGTGCCAGCAGTGAAGATACAGGGCTATTTCATATGAACACTGAAGCTTTCTTT. Translation: CASSEDTGLFHMNTEAFF.

The CDR3 region has the DNA TGTGCCAGCAGTGACGTTATAGCAGGGAATTCGGGAGAGACCCAGTACTTC. Protein sequence: CASSDVIAGNSGETQYF. The rearrangement uses TRBV25-1 and TRBJ2-5, with D possibly being TRBD1 (5 bases). The V gene lost 3 bases and the J gene lost 4 bases, with 21 bases spanning the gap. This CDR3 spans 17 amino acids. Germline V gene data show CDR1 as MGHDK and CDR2 as SYGVNS.

The rearrangement links TRBV19 to TRBJ2-1; 9 bases align to TRBD1. CDR1 and CDR2 from the germline V gene are LNHDA and SQIVND (reference sequence). The V gene end was trimmed by 9 bases and the J gene end by 7 bases; junction bases not matched to a gene: 7. The CDR3 totals 13 residues. CDR3 loop: CASLGQGDNEQFF. The CDR3, as DNA: TGTGCCAGCCTGGGACAGGGAGATAATGAGCAGTTCTTC. The complete variable domain, with remaining parts taken from reference TRBV19 and TRBJ2-1, reads DGGITQSPKYLFRKEGQNVTLSCEQNLNHDAMYWYRQDPGQGLRLIYYSQIVNDFQKGDIAEGYSVSREKKESFPLTVTSAQKNPTAFYLCASLGQGDNEQFFGPGTRLTVL.

Here the CDR3 reads CASVVTSTDTQYF. CDR3 in DNA: TGTGCCAGCGTGGTTACTAGCACAGATACGCAGTATTTT. The genes are TRBV6-1 and TRBJ2-3; D gene ambiguous. V dropped 8 bases and J dropped 0 bases, with 9 bases sitting between them. The CDR3 contains 13 residues. Germline assignment: CDR1 MNHNS and CDR2 SASEGT.

This clone was observed a single time. This chain joins TRBV6-1 and TRBJ2-1; 13 bases are a match to TRBD2. The germline V gene has CDR1 MNHNS and CDR2 SASEGT. The trim removed 4 bases at V and 9 bases at J, leaving 9 bases unmatched. The CDR3 spans 16 residues. For the CDR3, the DNA is TGTGCCAGCAGTGCGACCGGGACTAGCGGGACAACTGAGCAGTTCTTC. This codes for CASSATGTSGTTEQFF.

The chain links TRBV11-2 to TRBJ1-2; 7 nucleotides match TRBD1. Trimming cost V 5 bases and J 5 bases; bases outside gene matches: 5. CDR1 is SGHAT, CDR2 FQNNGV, per germline. This CDR3 has 13 amino acids. The CDR3 here is CASSPPGGYGYTF. In DNA, the CDR3 is TGTGCCAGCAGCCCCCCAGGGGGTTATGGCTACACCTTC.

A few counts support this clone. The rearrangement joins TRBV30 to TRBJ1-1; D remains unclear. With 1 base removed from V and 1 base from J, the gap between germline ends came to 7 bases. The CDR3 length is 13 residues. CDR1 and CDR2 from the germline V gene are GTSNPN and SVGIG (reference sequence). CDR3 region: CAWSAGGNTEAFF. The DNA of the CDR3 is TGTGCCTGGAGTGCCGGAGGGAACACTGAAGCTTTCTTT.

The rearrangement links TRBV19 to TRBJ1-6, with D possibly being TRBD1 (5 bases). The CDR3 covers 14 residues. Deletions cut 5 bases from V and 7 bases from J, with 12 bases between. From germline, CDR1 is LNHDA and CDR2 SQIVND (reference sequence). The CDR3 sequence: CASSPGLMNSPLHF. The CDR3 DNA follows: TGTGCCAGTAGTCCGGGACTGATGAATTCACCCCTCCACTTT.

The chain has TRBV21-1 and TRBJ2-7; the D call of TRBD2 is as the table states it, not checked on the DNA. TRBV21-1 is listed as a pseudogene. The CDR3 has 18 residues. The CDR3 bases are TGTGCCAGCACCGTGGGGCATTCAACTAGCGGGAGTCTGGACGAGCAGTACTTC. This gives the protein CASTVGHSTSGSLDEQYF.

The rearrangement uses TRBV20-1 and TRBJ1-1; D is ambiguous. Germline V gives CDR1 DFQATT, CDR2 SNEGSKA (reference sequence). The CDR3 runs 11 residues. Trimming shortened V by 1 base and J by 8 bases, and 8 bases separated the two germline ends. CDR3 sequence (DNA): TGCAGTGCTAGAGGGCTGGAGGAAGCTTTCTTT. This gives the protein CSARGLEEAFF.

The rearrangement links TRBV29-1 to TRBJ2-2; 7 bases are shared with TRBD1. Losses at the gene ends were 6 bases for V and 4 bases for J; bases not matched to a gene: 5. The CDR3 covers 13 residues. The germline CDR1 and CDR2 sequences are SQVTM and ANQGSEA. The CDR3 is CSVPGQTTGELFF. The CDR3 DNA reads as TGCAGCGTCCCGGGACAGACCACCGGGGAGCTGTTTTTT.

The chain has TRBV2 and TRBJ2-2; D perhaps matches TRBD1 (8 bases). Germline assignment: CDR1 SNHLY and CDR2 FYNNEI. The CDR3 contains 17 residues. The V and J ends lost 5 bases and 1 base respectively, with 17 bases between them. The CDR3 DNA is TGTGCCAGCAGTCGAGAGGGGGGGACAGGGAACACCGGGGAGCTGTTTTTT. It yields the protein CASSREGGTGNTGELFF.